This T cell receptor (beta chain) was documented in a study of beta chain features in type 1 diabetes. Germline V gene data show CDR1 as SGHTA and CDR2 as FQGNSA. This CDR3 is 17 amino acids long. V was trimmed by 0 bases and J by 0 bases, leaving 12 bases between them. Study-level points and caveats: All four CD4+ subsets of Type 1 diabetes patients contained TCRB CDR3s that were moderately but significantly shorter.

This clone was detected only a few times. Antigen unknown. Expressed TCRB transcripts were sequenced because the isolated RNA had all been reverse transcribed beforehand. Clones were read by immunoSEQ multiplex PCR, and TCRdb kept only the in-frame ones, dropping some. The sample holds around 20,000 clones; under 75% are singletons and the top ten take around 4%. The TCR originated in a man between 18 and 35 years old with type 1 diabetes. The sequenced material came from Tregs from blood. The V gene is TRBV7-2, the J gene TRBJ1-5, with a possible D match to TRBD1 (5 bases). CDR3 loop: CASSLAGGPHSNQPQHF. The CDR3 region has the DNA TGTGCCAGCAGCTTAGCGGGGGGACCCCATAGCAATCAGCCCCAGCATTTT.